The TCR beta chain under discussion was sequenced for a study of T-cell memory formation after mild COVID-19. Constant-segment primers and 5'RACE yielded cDNA libraries for TCR alpha and TCR beta, each carrying sample barcodes and UMIs. TCRdb reprocessed the 5' RACE reads with MiXCR, giving one entry per CDR3 protein. The table records 500,000 to 550,000 distinct CDR3 sequences, approximately 20% of them present only once. Worth noting for this clonotype: Its target is unknown.

General study results and limits: While clones contracting from day 15 to 85 were balanced between CD4 and CD8, later expanders leaned CD4+. Shrinking CD4+ clones were chiefly CM and EM; CD8+ ones were chiefly EMRA.

This sequence originates from an adult woman who had mild COVID-19 (a few samples of this study predate the infection). Cell type and time point are not known. The material sequenced was PBMCs or a T cell subset sorted from them (not recorded which).

As DNA, the CDR3 is TGTGCCAGCAGTAGGACAGGAAGCTCTGGGGCCAACGTCCTGACTTTC. This encodes CASSRTGSSGANVLTF. The chain is built from TRBV7-3 and TRBJ2-6; 7 bases match TRBD1. Germline assignment: CDR1 SGHTA and CDR2 FQGTGA. The length of the CDR3 is 16 residues. Trimming at V came to 6 bases and at J to 0 bases, leaving 5 bases not matched to a gene.